The clone carrying this T cell receptor beta chain showed up just a few times. A read error may account for a junction end that differs from germline. This entry is derived from a study of blood T cell repertoires in COVID-19. Looking at the study overall: Samples of COVID-19 (acute and convalescent) were obtained from the United States, Italy and Spain. T cells, B-cell-depleted T cells, or PBMCs provided the cDNA or gDNA that served as material.

The CDR3 is 11 amino acids. Germline V gene data show CDR1 as MDHEN and CDR2 as SYDVKM. Study processing details: Amplifying reference gene primers gave estimates of nucleated cell counts. This table comes from immunoSEQ multiplex PCR, and its TCRdb copy is limited to in-frame clones, with some not included. The V and J calls and clone size come from that table; D and trimming were worked out from the DNA. The repertoire holds under 300,000 clones, with more than 75% as singletons. This clonotype was obtained from a man older than 75 with acute or convalescent COVID-19. The chain uses TRBV28 and TRBJ1-4, with 10 bases lining up with TRBD1. Sequencing used peripheral blood. In DNA, the CDR3 is TGTGCCATCTTGGACAGGGGGTCCACAATTTTT. Translation gives CAILDRGSTIF.